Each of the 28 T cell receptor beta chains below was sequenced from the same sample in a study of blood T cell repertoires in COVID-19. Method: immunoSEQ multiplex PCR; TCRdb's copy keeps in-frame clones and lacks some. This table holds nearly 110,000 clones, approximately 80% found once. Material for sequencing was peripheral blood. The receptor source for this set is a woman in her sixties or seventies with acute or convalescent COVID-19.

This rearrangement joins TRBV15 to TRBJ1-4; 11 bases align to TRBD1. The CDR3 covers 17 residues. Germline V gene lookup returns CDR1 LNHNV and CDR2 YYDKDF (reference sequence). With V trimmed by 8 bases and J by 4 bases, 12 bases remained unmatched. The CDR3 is CATGLRTGGFGNEKLFF. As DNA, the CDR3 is TGTGCCACCGGTCTCCGGACAGGGGGCTTTGGTAATGAAAAACTGTTTTTT.

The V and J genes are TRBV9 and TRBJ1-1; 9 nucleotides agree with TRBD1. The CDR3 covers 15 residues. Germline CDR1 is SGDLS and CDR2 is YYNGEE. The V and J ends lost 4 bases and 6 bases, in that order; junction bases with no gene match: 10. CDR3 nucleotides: TGTGCCAGCAGCCCACACGGACAGGGGAATTCTGAAGCTTTCTTT. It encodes CASSPHGQGNSEAFF.

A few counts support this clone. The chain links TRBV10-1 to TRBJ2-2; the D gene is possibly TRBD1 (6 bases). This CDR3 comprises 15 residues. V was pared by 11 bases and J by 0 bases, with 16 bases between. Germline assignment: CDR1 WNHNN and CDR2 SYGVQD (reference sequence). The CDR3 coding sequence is TGCGCCGTAGCCCAACAGGGACCGAACACCGGGGAGCTGTTTTTT. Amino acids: CAVAQQGPNTGELFF.

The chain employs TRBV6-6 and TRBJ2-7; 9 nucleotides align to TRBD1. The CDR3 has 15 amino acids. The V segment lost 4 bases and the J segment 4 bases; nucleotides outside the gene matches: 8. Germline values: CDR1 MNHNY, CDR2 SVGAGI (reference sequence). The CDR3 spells CASSSSDRGGYEQYF. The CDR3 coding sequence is TGTGCCAGCAGTTCCAGCGACAGGGGGGGATACGAGCAGTACTTC.

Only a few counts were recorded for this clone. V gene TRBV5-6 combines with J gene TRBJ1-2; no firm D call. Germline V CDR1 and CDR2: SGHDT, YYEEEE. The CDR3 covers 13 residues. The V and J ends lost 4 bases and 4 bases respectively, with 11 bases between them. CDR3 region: CASSPGLSYGYTF. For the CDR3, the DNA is TGTGCCAGCAGCCCCGGACTGAGCTATGGCTACACCTTC.

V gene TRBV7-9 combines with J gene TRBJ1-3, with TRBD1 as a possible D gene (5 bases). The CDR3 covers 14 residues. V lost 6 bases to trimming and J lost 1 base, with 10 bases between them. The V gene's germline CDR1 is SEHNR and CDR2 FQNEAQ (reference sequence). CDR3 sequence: CASSMAGSGNTIYF. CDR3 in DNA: TGTGCCAGCAGTATGGCAGGGTCTGGAAACACCATATATTTT.

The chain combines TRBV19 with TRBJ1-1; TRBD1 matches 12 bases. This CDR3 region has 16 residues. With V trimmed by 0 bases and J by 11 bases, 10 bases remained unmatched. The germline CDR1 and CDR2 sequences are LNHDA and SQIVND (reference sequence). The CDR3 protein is CASSIDGTGGASTAFF. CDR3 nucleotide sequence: TGTGCCAGTAGTATAGACGGGACAGGGGGCGCATCAACGGCTTTCTTT. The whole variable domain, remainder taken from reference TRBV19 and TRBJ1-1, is DGGITQSPKYLFRKEGQNVTLSCEQNLNHDAMYWYRQDPGQGLRLIYYSQIVNDFQKGDIAEGYSVSREKKESFPLTVTSAQKNPTAFYLCASSIDGTGGASTAFFGQGTRLTVV.

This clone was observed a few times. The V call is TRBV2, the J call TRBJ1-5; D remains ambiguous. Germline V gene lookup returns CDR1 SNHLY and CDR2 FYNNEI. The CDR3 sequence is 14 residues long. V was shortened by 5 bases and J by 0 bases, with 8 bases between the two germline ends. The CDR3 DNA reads TGTGCCAGCAGTCCCCAGGTTAGCAATCAGCCCCAGCATTTT. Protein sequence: CASSPQVSNQPQHF.

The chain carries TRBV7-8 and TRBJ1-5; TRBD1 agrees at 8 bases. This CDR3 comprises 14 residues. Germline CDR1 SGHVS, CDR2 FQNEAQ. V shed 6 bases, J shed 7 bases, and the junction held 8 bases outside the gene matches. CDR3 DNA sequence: TGTGCCAGCAGTACGGACAGGGCGGACCAGCCCCAGCATTTT. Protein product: CASSTDRADQPQHF.

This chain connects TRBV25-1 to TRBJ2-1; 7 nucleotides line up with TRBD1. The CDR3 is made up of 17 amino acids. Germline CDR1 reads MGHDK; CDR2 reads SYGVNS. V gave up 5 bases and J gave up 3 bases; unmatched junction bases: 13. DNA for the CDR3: TGTGCCAGCAGTCCCAACGACAGGGCTCTACTCTACAATGAGCAGTTCTTC. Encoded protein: CASSPNDRALLYNEQFF.

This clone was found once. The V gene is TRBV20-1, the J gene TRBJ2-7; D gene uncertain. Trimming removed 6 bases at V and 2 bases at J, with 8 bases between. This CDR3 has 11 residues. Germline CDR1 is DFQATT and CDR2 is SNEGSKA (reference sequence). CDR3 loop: CSALSTYEQYF. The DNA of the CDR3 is TGCAGTGCCCTTAGTACCTACGAGCAGTACTTC.

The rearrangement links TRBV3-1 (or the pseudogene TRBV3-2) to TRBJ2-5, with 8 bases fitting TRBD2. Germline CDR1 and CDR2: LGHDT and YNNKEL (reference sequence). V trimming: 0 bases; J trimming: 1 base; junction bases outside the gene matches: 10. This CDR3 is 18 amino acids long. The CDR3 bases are TGTGCCAGCAGCCAAGAGGCCCGTATGCGGGAGGTCCAAGAGACCCAGTACTTC. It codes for CASSQEARMREVQETQYF.

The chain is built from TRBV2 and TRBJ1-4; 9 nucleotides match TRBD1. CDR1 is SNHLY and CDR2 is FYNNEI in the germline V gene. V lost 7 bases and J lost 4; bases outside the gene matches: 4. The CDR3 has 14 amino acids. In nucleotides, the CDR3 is TGTGCCAGCATGGGACAGGGACTTAATGAAAAACTGTTTTTT. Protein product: CASMGQGLNEKLFF. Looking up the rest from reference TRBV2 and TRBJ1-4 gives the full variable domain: EPEVTQTPSHQVTQMGQEVILRCVPISNHLYFYWYRQILGQKVEFLVSFYNNEISEKSEIFDDQFSVERPDGSNFTLKIRSTKLEDSAMYFCASMGQGLNEKLFFGSGTQLSVL.

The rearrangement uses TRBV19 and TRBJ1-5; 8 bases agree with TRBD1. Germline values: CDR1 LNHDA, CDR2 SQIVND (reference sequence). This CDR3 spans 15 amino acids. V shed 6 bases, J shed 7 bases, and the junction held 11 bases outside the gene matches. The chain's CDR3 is CASSQDNRGGQPQHF. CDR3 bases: TGTGCCAGTAGCCAGGACAACAGGGGGGGGCAGCCCCAGCATTTT.

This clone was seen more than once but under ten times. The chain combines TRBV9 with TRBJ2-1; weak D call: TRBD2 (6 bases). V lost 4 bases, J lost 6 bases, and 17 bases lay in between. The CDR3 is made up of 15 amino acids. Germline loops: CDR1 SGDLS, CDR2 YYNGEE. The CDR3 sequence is CASSYHSTSPNEQFF. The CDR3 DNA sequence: TGTGCCAGCAGCTACCATTCTACTAGCCCCAATGAGCAGTTCTTC.

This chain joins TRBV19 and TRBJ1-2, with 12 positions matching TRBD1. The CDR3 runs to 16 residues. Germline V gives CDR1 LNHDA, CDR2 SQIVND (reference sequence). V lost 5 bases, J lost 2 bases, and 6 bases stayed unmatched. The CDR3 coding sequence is TGTGCCAGTAGTCCGCCGGGACAGGGGGCAAACTATGGCTACACCTTC. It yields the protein CASSPPGQGANYGYTF.

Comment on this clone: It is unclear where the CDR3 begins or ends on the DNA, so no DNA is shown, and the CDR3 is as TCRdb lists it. The CDR3 sequence: CASSALPLGTGEQYF. The chain links TRBV9 to TRBJ2-7; TRBD2 is taken as the D call from the table, unchecked against the DNA. Germline V gives CDR1 SGDLS, CDR2 YYNGEE. With termini counted, the CDR3 has 15 amino acids.

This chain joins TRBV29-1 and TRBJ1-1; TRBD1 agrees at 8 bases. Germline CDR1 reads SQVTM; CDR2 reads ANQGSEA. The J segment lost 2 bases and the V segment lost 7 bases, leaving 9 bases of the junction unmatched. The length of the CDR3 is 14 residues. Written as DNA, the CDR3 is TGCAGCGCCTCATCCACAGGGGGAAACACTGAAGCTTTCTTT. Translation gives CSASSTGGNTEAFF.

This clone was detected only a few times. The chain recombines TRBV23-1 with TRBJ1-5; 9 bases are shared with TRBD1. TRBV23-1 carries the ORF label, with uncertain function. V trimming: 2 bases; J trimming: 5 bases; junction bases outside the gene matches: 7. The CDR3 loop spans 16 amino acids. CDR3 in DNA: TGCGCCAGCAGTCAACCTGTGGGACAGGGTCATCAGCCCCAGCATTTT. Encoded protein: CASSQPVGQGHQPQHF.

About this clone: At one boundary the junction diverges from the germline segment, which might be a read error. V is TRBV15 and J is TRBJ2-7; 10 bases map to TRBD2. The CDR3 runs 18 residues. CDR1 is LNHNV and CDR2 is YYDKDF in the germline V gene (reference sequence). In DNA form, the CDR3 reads TGTGTCACCAGCAGAGAAGTCAGCGGGGGGGCCGCGTCCTACGAGCAGTACTTC. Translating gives CVTSREVSGGAASYEQYF.

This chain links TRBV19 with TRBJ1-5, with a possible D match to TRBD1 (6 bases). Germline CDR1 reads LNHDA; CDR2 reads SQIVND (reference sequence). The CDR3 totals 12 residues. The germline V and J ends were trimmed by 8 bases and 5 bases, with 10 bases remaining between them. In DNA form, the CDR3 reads TGTGCCAGTTCAGGGGTCCATCAGCCCCAGCATTTT. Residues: CASSGVHQPQHF. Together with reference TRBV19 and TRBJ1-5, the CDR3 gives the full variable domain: DGGITQSPKYLFRKEGQNVTLSCEQNLNHDAMYWYRQDPGQGLRLIYYSQIVNDFQKGDIAEGYSVSREKKESFPLTVTSAQKNPTAFYLCASSGVHQPQHFGDGTRLSIL.

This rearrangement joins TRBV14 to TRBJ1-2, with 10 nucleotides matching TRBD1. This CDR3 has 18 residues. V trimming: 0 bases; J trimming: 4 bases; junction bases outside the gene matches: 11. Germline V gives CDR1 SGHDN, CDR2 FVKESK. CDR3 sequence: CASSQEAGTGDISYGYTF. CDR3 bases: TGTGCCAGCAGCCAAGAGGCGGGGACAGGGGACATCAGCTATGGCTACACCTTC.

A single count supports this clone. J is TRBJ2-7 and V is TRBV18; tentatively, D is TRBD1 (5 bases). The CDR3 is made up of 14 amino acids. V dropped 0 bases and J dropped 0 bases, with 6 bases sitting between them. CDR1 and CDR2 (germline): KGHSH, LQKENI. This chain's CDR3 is CASSPPQASYEQYF. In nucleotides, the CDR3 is TGTGCCAGCTCACCACCACAGGCCTCCTACGAGCAGTACTTC.

The CDR3: CASSSAGIPETQYF. The CDR3 nucleotides are TGTGCCAGCAGCTCTGCCGGGATCCCGGAGACCCAGTACTTC. This chain connects TRBV6-5 to TRBJ2-5; D is possibly TRBD2 (5 bases). Per germline, CDR1 MNHEY and CDR2 SVGAGI. The length of the CDR3 is 14 residues. Trimming left V 6 bases short and J 5 bases short, with 16 bases between.

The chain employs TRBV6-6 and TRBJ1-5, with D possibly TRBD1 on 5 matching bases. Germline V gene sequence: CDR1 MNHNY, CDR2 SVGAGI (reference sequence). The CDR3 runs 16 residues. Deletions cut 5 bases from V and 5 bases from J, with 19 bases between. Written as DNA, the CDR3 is TGTGCCAGCAGTCTCCCAACAGGCAAGCTGGATCAGCCCCAGCATTTT. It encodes CASSLPTGKLDQPQHF.

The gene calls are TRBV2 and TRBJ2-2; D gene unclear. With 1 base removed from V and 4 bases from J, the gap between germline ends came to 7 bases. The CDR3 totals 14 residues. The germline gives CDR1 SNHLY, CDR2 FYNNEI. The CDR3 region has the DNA TGTGCCAGCAGTGAAGTGTCGGGCACCGGGGAGCTGTTTTTT. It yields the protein CASSEVSGTGELFF.

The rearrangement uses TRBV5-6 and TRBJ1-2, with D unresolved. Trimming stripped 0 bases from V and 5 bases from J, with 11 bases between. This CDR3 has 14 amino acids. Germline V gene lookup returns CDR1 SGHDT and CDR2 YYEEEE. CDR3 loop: CASSLAVATYGYTF. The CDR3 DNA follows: TGTGCCAGCAGCTTGGCCGTTGCAACATATGGCTACACCTTC. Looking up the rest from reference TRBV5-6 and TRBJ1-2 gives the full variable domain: DAGVTQSPTHLIKTRGQQVTLRCSPKSGHDTVSWYQQALGQGPQFIFQYYEEEERQRGNFPDRFSGHQFPNYSSELNVNALLLGDSALYLCASSLAVATYGYTFGSGTRLTVV.

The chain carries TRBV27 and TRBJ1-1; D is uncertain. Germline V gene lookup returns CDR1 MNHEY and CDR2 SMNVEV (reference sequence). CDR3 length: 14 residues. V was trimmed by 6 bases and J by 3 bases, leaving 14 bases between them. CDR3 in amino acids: CASSSRRSDTEAFF. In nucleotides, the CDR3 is TGTGCCAGCAGCTCAAGGCGGTCGGACACTGAAGCTTTCTTT.